The rows below give T cell receptor beta chains drawn from one sample of a study of cytomegalovirus exposure and HLA in healthy donors. Clones were sequenced by immunoSEQ multiplex PCR, and TCRdb holds only the in-frame ones, with some missing. Among about 130,000 clones listed, 81% were seen once. Sequencing was carried out using PBMCs. The receptor source for this set is a man aged 18-30 years in good health and CMV-seronegative. The conserved cysteine and the conserved F or W are not part of the CDR3 here. A row's size may be missing; if present it is once, few, many or a size class.

V gene: TRBV7-3
clone size: -
CDR3 protein: AQLSGSPPSEQY

V gene: TRBV2
clone size: -
CDR3 protein: ASQLGPSSGNTIY

V gene: TRBV7-2
clone size: -
CDR3 protein: ASSVNVGGVGNT

V gene: TRBV6-1
clone size: -
CDR3 protein: ASREDRGIHGAF

V gene: TRBV11-2
clone size: -
CDR3 protein: ASSTTYSFGGYT

V gene: TRBV9
clone size: -
CDR3 protein: ASSVVGEGFYEQY

V gene: TRBV7-8
clone size: -
CDR3 protein: ASSLVSGQGYGSPLH

V gene: TRBV6-5
clone size: few
CDR3 protein: ASSQNDWRQETQY

V gene: TRBV30
clone size: -
CDR3 protein: AWSFVRDRASPLH

V gene: TRBV11-3
clone size: -
CDR3 protein: ASSIRQGYEQY

V gene: TRBV7-8
clone size: -
CDR3 protein: ASSLFSTGELF

V gene: TRBV10-3
clone size: -
CDR3 protein: AISRGQPGEPQH

V gene: TRBV7-9
clone size: -
CDR3 protein: ASSFREAPYEQY

V gene: TRBV30
clone size: -
CDR3 protein: AWSQGAGGWDTQY

V gene: TRBV11-2
clone size: -
CDR3 protein: ASSPPGQGSYEQY

V gene: TRBV30
clone size: once
CDR3 protein: AWSFVQGYT

V gene: TRBV6-1
clone size: -
CDR3 protein: ASRTGNNYGYT

V gene: TRBV10-3
clone size: few
CDR3 protein: AISGTADNEQF

V gene: TRBV28
clone size: -
CDR3 protein: ASTTTGGRGDTQY

V gene: TRBV30
clone size: -
CDR3 protein: AWRQGSYEQY

V gene: TRBV28
clone size: -
CDR3 protein: ASTLQGTPAPQH

V gene: TRBV5-4
clone size: -
CDR3 protein: ASSPVSGDTIY

V gene: TRBV7-3
clone size: -
CDR3 protein: ASSSGLGNQPQH

V gene: TRBV7-2
clone size: once
CDR3 protein: ASSFLSLYQETQY

V gene: TRBV7-9
clone size: -
CDR3 protein: ASSLHLGTGAQPQH

V gene: TRBV19
clone size: -
CDR3 protein: ASSRDTLSIEAF

V gene: TRBV12-2
clone size: -
CDR3 protein: ASRSRFAGNTGELF

V gene: TRBV6-5
clone size: few
CDR3 protein: ASSEGQGYEKLF

V gene: TRBV12-5
clone size: -
CDR3 protein: ASGFLAGGLDTQY

V gene: TRBV28
clone size: few
CDR3 protein: ASSLYGGGTEAF

V gene: TRBV7-3
clone size: few
CDR3 protein: ASSSRDSSTDTQY

V gene: TRBV12-5
clone size: -
CDR3 protein: ASGRDGMRGGYT

V gene: TRBV29-1
clone size: -
CDR3 protein: SVITGSGLF

V gene: TRBV7-9
clone size: -
CDR3 protein: ASSLSGATLSGANVLT

V gene: TRBV7-3
clone size: few
CDR3 protein: ASSLLTGSEAF

V gene: TRBV4-3
clone size: -
CDR3 protein: ASSQGTRTQAYNEQF

V gene: TRBV5-4
clone size: -
CDR3 protein: ASSLAGVMNTEAF

V gene: TRBV7-9
clone size: -
CDR3 protein: ASSLEGASGEQY

V gene: TRBV4-1
clone size: once
CDR3 protein: ASSQAQGNYGYT

V gene: TRBV9
clone size: -
CDR3 protein: ASSDGGGPGQETQY

V gene: TRBV5-4
clone size: -
CDR3 protein: ASSTGGRTDTQY

V gene: TRBV5-4
clone size: -
CDR3 protein: ASSLTGADEQF

V gene: TRBV10-2
clone size: few
CDR3 protein: ASSDNSLTFNYGYT

V gene: TRBV7-7
clone size: -
CDR3 protein: ASRKGLGTDTQY

V gene: TRBV7-9
clone size: -
CDR3 protein: ASRSNIGMGQGNTGELF

V gene: TRBV15
clone size: -
CDR3 protein: ATSRAQGRSIRDTQY

V gene: TRBV5-1
clone size: few
CDR3 protein: ASSLVNGYTEAF

V gene: TRBV6-5
clone size: -
CDR3 protein: ASSYAGAGNTGELF

V gene: TRBV10-3
clone size: -
CDR3 protein: AISESARSPLH

V gene: TRBV10-2
clone size: -
CDR3 protein: ASRSDRDNQPQH

V gene: TRBV19
clone size: -
CDR3 protein: ASGGPPNTGELF

V gene: TRBV4-3
clone size: -
CDR3 protein: ASSQDLGVFQETQY

V gene: TRBV4-3
clone size: -
CDR3 protein: ASSQDLNRGNGYT

V gene: TRBV5-1
clone size: -
CDR3 protein: ASSLGGTNEKLF